This TCR beta chain appears in the sequencing data of a study of pediatric ulcerative colitis. The table came from immunoSEQ multiplex PCR; TCRdb's copy has only in-frame clones and leaves some out. The sample includes tens of thousands of clones, approximately 87% of them seen just once. The sample taken for sequencing was blood. This receptor was obtained from a boy younger than 18 with severe ulcerative colitis.

The CDR3 sequence: CASMGTGQETQYF. CDR3 nucleotides: TGCGCCAGCATGGGGACAGGGCAAGAGACCCAGTACTTC. V is TRBV5-1 and J is TRBJ2-5; the match to TRBD1 covers 9 bases. V shed 6 bases, J shed 2 bases, and the junction held 2 bases outside the gene matches. Germline lookup yields CDR1 SGHRS and CDR2 YFSETQ. This CDR3 contains 13 residues.